This TCR beta chain is drawn from a study of cytomegalovirus exposure and HLA in healthy donors. Whole-study results and caveats: A later examination showed that TCR association rates differed by HLA locus, with DRB1 most and HLA-C fewest.

The primer mix had 60 Vbeta and 13 Jbeta primers. TCRdb keeps only in-frame clones here, not all; method: immunoSEQ multiplex PCR. The table has 90,000 to 120,000 clones, 77% seen once. About this clone: The antigen is not known.

Per the germline V gene, CDR1 is SGHRS and CDR2 is YFSETQ. Deletions cut 1 base from V and 0 bases from J, with 8 bases between. The CDR3 extends over 15 amino acids. This chain links TRBV5-1 with TRBJ2-1, with D tentatively TRBD1 (5 bases). The source of this sequence is a male donor in good health and CMV-seronegative. Sequenced material: PBMCs. The CDR3, as DNA: TGCGCCAGCAGCTTGAGCCAGGGCTCCTACAATGAGCAGTTCTTC. Protein product: CASSLSQGSYNEQFF.